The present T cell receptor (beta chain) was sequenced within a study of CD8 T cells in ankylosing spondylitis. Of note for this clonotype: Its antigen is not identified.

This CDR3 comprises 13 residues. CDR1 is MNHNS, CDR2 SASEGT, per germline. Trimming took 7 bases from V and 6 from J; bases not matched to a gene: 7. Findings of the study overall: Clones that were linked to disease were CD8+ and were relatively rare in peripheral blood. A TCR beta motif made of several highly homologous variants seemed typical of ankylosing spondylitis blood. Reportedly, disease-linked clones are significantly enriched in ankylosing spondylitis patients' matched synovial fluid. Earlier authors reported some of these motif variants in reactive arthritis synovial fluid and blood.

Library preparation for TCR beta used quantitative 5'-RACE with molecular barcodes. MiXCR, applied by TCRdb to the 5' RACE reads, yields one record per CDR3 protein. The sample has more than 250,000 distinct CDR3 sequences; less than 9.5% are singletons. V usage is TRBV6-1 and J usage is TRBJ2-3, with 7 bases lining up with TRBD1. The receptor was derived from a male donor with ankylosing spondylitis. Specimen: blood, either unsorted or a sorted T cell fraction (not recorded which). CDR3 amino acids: CASTTGEGDTQYF. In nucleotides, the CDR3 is TGTGCCAGCACCACAGGGGAAGGGGATACGCAGTATTTT.